What follows are 24 T cell receptor beta chains derived from one specimen sequenced in a study of CD8 T cells in ankylosing spondylitis. A single record per CDR3 protein comes from TCRdb applying MiXCR to the 5' RACE reads. The sample shows fewer than 550,000 distinct CDR3 sequences, about 5.7% of them seen only once. These receptors lack a known antigen. Study-wide points: Among TCR beta sequences, a motif of under ten highly homologous variants appeared characteristic of ankylosing spondylitis blood.

Material for sequencing was blood, either unsorted or a sorted T cell fraction (not recorded which). These receptors originate from a male donor with ankylosing spondylitis.

The chain links TRBV10-1 to TRBJ2-1, with a possible D match to TRBD2 (6 bases). In germline, CDR1 is WNHNN, CDR2 SYGVQD (reference sequence). The CDR3 is 16 amino acids. Trimming removed 3 bases at V and 0 bases at J, with 12 bases between. CDR3 coding DNA: TGCGCCAGCAGTGACAGGCGGGATAACTCCTACAATGAGCAGTTCTTC. Translated: CASSDRRDNSYNEQFF.

The sample holds many counts of this clonotype. This chain joins TRBV12-3 or TRBV12-4 and TRBJ2-5; tentatively, D is TRBD1 (6 bases). The V end lost 4 bases, the J end lost 5 bases, and 14 bases lay between the germline ends. The length of the CDR3 is 14 residues. This CDR3 reads CASSYQGRVETQYF. The CDR3 DNA is TGTGCCAGCAGTTATCAGGGGCGGGTGGAGACCCAGTACTTC.

This clonotype was counted many times. The rearrangement links TRBV6-2 or TRBV6-3 to TRBJ2-1; 7 bases match TRBD2. V lost 6 bases, J lost 13 bases, and 15 bases stayed unmatched. The germline V gene has CDR1 MNHEY and CDR2 SVGEGT. CDR3 length: 14 amino acids. The CDR3 loop reads CASSSAARGGEQFF. The DNA for the CDR3 is TGTGCCAGCAGCTCCGCCGCCCGGGGAGGGGAACAGTTCTTC.

Ten or more counts support this clonotype. This chain uses TRBV29-1 with TRBJ2-5; 7 nucleotides match TRBD1. The CDR3 is 14 amino acids. Trimming at V came to 7 bases and at J to 1 base, leaving 9 bases not matched to a gene. Germline-derived CDR1 and CDR2 are SQVTM and ANQGSEA. CDR3 coding DNA: TGCAGCGCCTCCGGGACAGATCTCCAAGAGACCCAGTACTTC. It encodes CSASGTDLQETQYF.

This clonotype was seen at least ten times. The CDR3 bases are TGCAGTGCTGATAACGGGGGATACGAGCAGTACTTC. As protein: CSADNGGYEQYF. The chain couples TRBV20-1 to TRBJ2-7; tentative D call: TRBD2 (6 bases). This CDR3 spans 12 amino acids. The V gene lost 5 bases and the J gene lost 4 bases, with 12 bases spanning the gap. CDR1 DFQATT and CDR2 SNEGSKA come from the germline V gene (reference sequence).

The table lists this clonotype with many counts. The V and J genes are TRBV12-3 or TRBV12-4 and TRBJ2-7; perhaps TRBD1 as D (5 bases). The CDR3 spans 15 residues. Deletions cut 2 bases from V and 1 base from J, with 12 bases between. The CDR3 region is CASSLMRTPSYEQYF. CDR3 DNA sequence: TGTGCCAGCAGTTTAATGCGGACACCTTCCTACGAGCAGTACTTC.

The table lists this clonotype with many counts. The chain couples TRBV7-2 to TRBJ2-1, with D possibly being TRBD2 (6 bases). The CDR3 loop spans 17 amino acids. V was shortened by 5 bases and J by 0 bases, with 17 bases between the two germline ends. Germline lookup yields CDR1 SGHTA and CDR2 FQGNSA. As DNA, the CDR3 is TGTGCCAGCAGCCCTCGGGGGAGGCGGAGCTCCTACAATGAGCAGTTCTTC. Its protein product is CASSPRGRRSSYNEQFF.

This clonotype was counted many times. V gene TRBV10-3 combines with J gene TRBJ1-4; 8 bases fit TRBD1. The germline V gene has CDR1 ENHRY and CDR2 SYGVKD. The CDR3 runs to 14 residues. J was trimmed by 6 bases and V by 4 bases; bases with no gene match: 4. The CDR3 coding sequence is TGTGCCATCAGTGGTGACAGGGGCGATGAAAAACTGTTTTTT. Amino acid sequence: CAISGDRGDEKLFF.

The rearrangement joins TRBV20-1 to TRBJ1-1; D is unresolved. Germline CDR1 is DFQATT and CDR2 is SNEGSKA (reference sequence). V lost 0 bases and J lost 3, with 8 bases in between. This CDR3 comprises 13 residues. The CDR3 reads CSAREGGHTEAFF. The CDR3 bases are TGCAGTGCTAGAGAGGGAGGGCACACTGAAGCTTTCTTT.

This clonotype was seen at least ten times. The DNA for the CDR3 is TGCGCCAGCAGCTTGGCCTCAGGGGGCCTAGAGACCCAGTACTTC. This sequence encodes CASSLASGGLETQYF. This sequence joins TRBV5-1 and TRBJ2-5, with TRBD1 matching over 8 bases. This CDR3 contains 15 residues. Germline V lookup: CDR1 SGHRS, CDR2 YFSETQ. J lost 4 bases, V lost 0 bases, and 5 bases had no gene match.

This clonotype has a handful of counts. V gene TRBV27 combines with J gene TRBJ2-5; D not resolved. This CDR3 has 16 residues. Trimming took 3 bases from V and 1 from J, leaving 15 bases between them. Germline loops: CDR1 MNHEY, CDR2 SMNVEV (reference sequence). The chain's CDR3 is CASSFDKPLGQETQYF. The CDR3 coding sequence is TGTGCCAGCAGTTTTGATAAACCCTTGGGCCAAGAGACCCAGTACTTC.

This clonotype was observed at least ten times. V is TRBV5-1 and J is TRBJ1-2; D might be TRBD1 (5 bases). V shed 0 bases and J shed 2 bases, with 8 bases lying between them. Germline V gives CDR1 SGHRS, CDR2 YFSETQ. This CDR3 has 14 residues. The CDR3 reads CASSLEWGNYGYTF. The CDR3, as DNA: TGCGCCAGCAGCTTGGAATGGGGGAACTATGGCTACACCTTC.

In its sample, this clonotype was seen a few times. V and J are TRBV3-1 and TRBJ2-1; no reliable D call. The CDR3 contains 15 residues. V was shortened by 1 base and J by 6 bases, with 13 bases between the two germline ends. From germline, CDR1 is LGHDT and CDR2 YNNKEL (reference sequence). In DNA form, the CDR3 reads TGTGCCAGCAGCCAAGTCATGGACGCCTTCAATGAGCAGTTCTTC. The encoded protein is CASSQVMDAFNEQFF.

Ten or more counts support this clonotype. V gene TRBV29-1 combines with J gene TRBJ2-5; no clear D. Germline V gene sequence: CDR1 SQVTM, CDR2 ANQGSEA. V was cut by 3 bases and J by 4 bases, with 9 bases left in between. The CDR3 covers 12 residues. The CDR3 sequence is CSVEFTGETQYF. The CDR3 DNA sequence: TGCAGCGTTGAGTTCACTGGAGAGACCCAGTACTTC.

This clonotype was seen ten or more times. The genes are TRBV9 and TRBJ1-1; 7 bases are shared with TRBD1. Trimming at V came to 3 bases and at J to 1 base, leaving 3 bases not matched to a gene. Germline CDR1 SGDLS, CDR2 YYNGEE. This CDR3 is 14 amino acids long. The CDR3: CASSGGGWNTEAFF. The DNA for the CDR3 is TGTGCCAGCAGCGGAGGGGGCTGGAACACTGAAGCTTTCTTT.

This clonotype occurred a few times. V and J are TRBV5-1 and TRBJ1-1, with 7 bases fitting TRBD1. The junction had 8 bases not matched to a gene; V was cut back by 5 bases and J by 4 bases. The CDR3 loop spans 14 amino acids. Germline CDR1 SGHRS, CDR2 YFSETQ. The CDR3 loop is CASRGEGAATEAFF. As DNA, the CDR3 is TGCGCCAGCAGGGGGGAGGGGGCCGCCACTGAAGCTTTCTTT.

The sample holds many counts of this clonotype. The rearrangement links TRBV5-1 to TRBJ1-1, with unresolved D. From germline, CDR1 is SGHRS and CDR2 YFSETQ. This CDR3 region has 13 residues. The V gene lost 5 bases and the J gene lost 0 bases, with 8 bases spanning the gap. CDR3 coding DNA: TGCGCCAGCAGATCTAAAATGAACACTGAAGCTTTCTTT. Translation gives CASRSKMNTEAFF. The full variable domain, rest sourced from reference TRBV5-1 and TRBJ1-1, is KAGVTQTPRYLIKTRGQQVTLSCSPISGHRSVSWYQQTPGQGLQFLFEYFSETQRNKGNFPGRFSGRQFSNSRSEMNVSTLELGDSALYLCASRSKMNTEAFFGQGTRLTVV.

This clonotype was found many times. The chain has TRBV28 and TRBJ2-3; 8 nucleotides align to TRBD2. Germline V lookup: CDR1 MDHEN, CDR2 SYDVKM. The CDR3 length is 14 residues. V lost 5 bases to trimming and J lost 6 bases; unmatched junction nucleotides: 7. The chain's CDR3 is CASSALAGLDTQYF. The CDR3 bases are TGTGCCAGCAGTGCCTTAGCGGGGTTGGATACGCAGTATTTT.

The genes are TRBV3-1 and TRBJ1-1, with 9 bases fitting TRBD1. Germline CDR1 reads LGHDT; CDR2 reads YNNKEL (reference sequence). V shed 4 bases, J shed 6 bases, and the junction held 12 bases outside the gene matches. The CDR3 has 16 residues. CDR3 bases: TGTGCCAGCAGCCTCCGGGACAGGGCTTTTTCATCTGAAGCTTTCTTT. Its translation: CASSLRDRAFSSEAFF. The entire variable domain, with the rest obtained from reference TRBV3-1 and TRBJ1-1, is as follows: DTAVSQTPKYLVTQMGNDKSIKCEQNLGHDTMYWYKQDSKKFLKIMFSYNNKELIINETVPNRFSPKSPDKAHLNLHINSLELGDSAVYFCASSLRDRAFSSEAFFGQGTRLTVV.

This clonotype was counted ten times or more. The chain couples TRBV5-1 to TRBJ1-1, with D tentatively TRBD1 (5 bases). With 4 bases removed from V and 2 bases from J, the gap between germline ends came to 12 bases. Germline V gene lookup returns CDR1 SGHRS and CDR2 YFSETQ. This CDR3 is 14 amino acids long. This CDR3 is CASSVGTGNTEAFF. The CDR3 DNA reads TGCGCCAGCAGCGTAGGGACGGGAAACACTGAAGCTTTCTTT.

The sample holds many counts of this clonotype. This rearrangement joins TRBV12-3 or TRBV12-4 to TRBJ1-6; 7 bases line up with TRBD1. With V trimmed by 4 bases and J by 4 bases, 7 bases remained unmatched. The CDR3 totals 16 residues. The CDR3 nucleotides are TGTGCCAGCAGTTCCTCCCCACAGGGGTATAATTCACCCCTCCACTTT. It is translated as CASSSSPQGYNSPLHF.

The sample holds a few counts of this clonotype. J is TRBJ2-5 and V is TRBV7-2; 7 nucleotides agree with TRBD1. Germline V CDR1 and CDR2: SGHTA, FQGNSA. V shed 3 bases and J 3 bases; nucleotides not matched to a gene: 7. The CDR3 is 15 amino acids. The CDR3 region is CASSLAGGRKETQYF. DNA of the CDR3: TGTGCCAGCAGCTTGGCAGGGGGACGGAAAGAGACCCAGTACTTC.

This clonotype was picked up many times. This chain joins TRBV7-9 and TRBJ2-5; 7 nucleotides match TRBD2. The germline CDR1 and CDR2 sequences are SEHNR and FQNEAQ (reference sequence). This CDR3 has 13 residues. With V trimmed by 8 bases and J by 0 bases, 3 bases remained unmatched. CDR3 sequence reads: CASSGLNQETQYF. The DNA for the CDR3 is TGTGCCAGCTCGGGACTAAACCAAGAGACCCAGTACTTC.

In this sample, this clonotype turned up many times. This rearrangement joins TRBV12-3 or TRBV12-4 to TRBJ2-6; 7 positions match TRBD1. V trimming: 5 bases; J trimming: 2 bases; junction bases outside the gene matches: 9. The CDR3 length is 17 residues. CDR3 protein: CASSLDRVLAGANVLTF. CDR3 sequence (DNA): TGTGCCAGCAGTCTCGACAGGGTCTTAGCTGGGGCCAACGTCCTGACTTTC.